The next 17 T cell receptor beta chains were all read from a single sample in a study of blood T cells in healthy people across ages. Primed by a sample-barcoded 5' primer and a J-beta primer mix, a second PCR proceeded for roughly 6 to 12 cycles. TCRdb analysed the 5' RACE reads with MiXCR anew, one entry per CDR3 protein. The table lists roughly 700,000 distinct CDR3 sequences, less than 40% of them singletons. Sequenced material: blood. Receptors were obtained from a woman older than 75 in good health.

This clonotype has at least ten counts. The J gene is TRBJ2-3, the V gene TRBV20-1; no clear D gene. The V gene lost 5 bases and the J gene lost 4 bases, with 7 bases spanning the gap. The CDR3 is 11 residues long. Germline loops: CDR1 DFQATT, CDR2 SNEGSKA (reference sequence). CDR3 DNA sequence: TGCAGTGCTCGGTCCCCAGATACGCAGTATTTT. Translated, it gives CSARSPDTQYF.

This clonotype was counted at least ten times. This chain connects TRBV10-3 to TRBJ2-5; 10 nucleotides match TRBD1. V trimming: 10 bases; J trimming: 2 bases; junction bases outside the gene matches: 10. This CDR3 is built from 15 residues. CDR1 is ENHRY and CDR2 is SYGVKD in the germline V gene. CDR3 nucleotides: TGTGCCACAAAAGGGGACAGGGGTCCTCAAGAGACCCAGTACTTC. It is translated as CATKGDRGPQETQYF.

This clonotype was picked up many times. The chain carries TRBV20-1 and TRBJ2-1; 8 bases agree with TRBD2. V lost 0 bases, J lost 5 bases, and 9 bases stayed unmatched. CDR1 is DFQATT and CDR2 is SNEGSKA in the germline V gene (reference sequence). CDR3 length equals 16 residues. Written as DNA, the CDR3 is TGCAGTGCTAGAGATAACGGGGGGGCCGGAAACAATGAGCAGTTCTTC. Protein product: CSARDNGGAGNNEQFF.

The sample holds a few counts of this clonotype. A read error may explain this, as a much larger clone is one base away. J is TRBJ2-4 and V is TRBV12-3 or TRBV12-4; D gene unclear. Trimming shortened V by 6 bases and J by 2 bases, and 14 bases separated the two germline ends. There are 15 residues in the CDR3. The CDR3 bases are TGTGCCAGCAGGCCCGCGTTGGGTACCAAAAACATTCAGTACTTC. Its translation: CASRPALGTKNIQYF.

The J gene is TRBJ1-4, the V gene TRBV5-1, with a possible D match to TRBD1 (5 bases). Germline CDR1 SGHRS, CDR2 YFSETQ. The length of the CDR3 is 15 residues. The V end was cut by 8 bases, the J end by 7 bases, with 21 bases between. The CDR3 sequence: CASGATAGVGEKLFF. The CDR3, as DNA: TGCGCCAGTGGGGCTACGGCAGGCGTGGGTGAAAAACTGTTTTTT.

The chain uses TRBV5-1 and TRBJ1-6; D is undetermined. Trimming took 0 bases from V and 6 from J, leaving 4 bases between them. Germline V CDR1 and CDR2: SGHRS, YFSETQ. There are 13 residues in the CDR3. CDR3 sequence: CASSLDSNSPLHF. The CDR3 DNA reads TGCGCCAGCAGCTTGGATTCTAATTCACCCCTCCACTTT.

The J gene is TRBJ2-4, the V gene TRBV7-8; TRBD1 matches at 8 bases. Gene TRBJ2-7 matches the end of the DNA better, so the J call may be wrong. Germline-derived CDR1 and CDR2 are SGHVS and FQNEAQ. CDR3 size: 16 residues. CDR3 bases: TGTGCCAGCAGCCAGATAACAGGGGGTCATTCCTACGAGCAGTACTTC. Amino acids: CASSQITGGHSYEQYF.

The chain employs TRBV7-6 and TRBJ2-1; TRBD2 matches 7 bases. The CDR3 sequence is 15 residues long. The germline CDR1 and CDR2 sequences are SGHVS and FNYEAQ. Trimming removed 0 bases from V and 4 bases from J; junction bases left unmatched: 3. The CDR3 DNA is TGTGCCAGCAGCTTAGCGGGGGACTATTACAATGAGCAGTTCTTC. Translated, it gives CASSLAGDYYNEQFF.

This clonotype was seen many times. The chain links TRBV11-2 to TRBJ2-7; 10 bases map to TRBD2. V trimming: 5 bases; J trimming: 0 bases; junction bases outside the gene matches: 4. The CDR3 is made up of 15 amino acids. Per germline, CDR1 SGHAT and CDR2 FQNNGV. CDR3 DNA sequence: TGTGCCAGCAGCATACTAGCGGGACCCTCCTACGAGCAGTACTTC. It encodes CASSILAGPSYEQYF.

The chain joins TRBV12-3 or TRBV12-4 to TRBJ1-5; D is unresolved. The CDR3 consists of 15 residues. V was pared by 2 bases and J by 2 bases, with 10 bases between. The CDR3 spells CASSLINEGNQPQHF. For the CDR3, the DNA is TGTGCCAGCAGTTTAATAAACGAGGGCAATCAGCCCCAGCATTTT.

With regard to this clonotype: A much larger clone sits a single nucleotide away, making a read error possible. The rearrangement links TRBV12-3 or TRBV12-4 to TRBJ2-5, with 10 positions matching TRBD2. Losses at the gene ends were 6 bases for V and 11 bases for J; bases not matched to a gene: 15. This CDR3 comprises 15 residues. CDR3 DNA sequence: TGTGCCAGCAGCCTCAATAGCGGGGGGCCCAATGAGCAGTACTTC. Amino acids: CASSLNSGGPNEQYF.

This clonotype has ten or more counts. J is TRBJ2-7 and V is TRBV6-5, with 8 nucleotides matching TRBD2. Germline trimming cut 6 bases from V and 1 base from J; bases unmatched to any gene: 8. The CDR3 consists of 15 residues. Looked up from germline, CDR1 is MNHEY and CDR2 is SVGAGI. This CDR3 reads CASSPSGGGSYEQYF. In DNA form, the CDR3 reads TGTGCCAGCAGCCCGAGCGGGGGAGGTTCCTACGAGCAGTACTTC.

In this sample, this clonotype turned up many times. V gene TRBV7-2 combines with J gene TRBJ2-7, with 7 bases matching TRBD1. Germline V gene data show CDR1 as SGHTA and CDR2 as FQGNSA. The CDR3 is 14 residues long. With V trimmed by 4 bases and J by 0 bases, 3 bases remained unmatched. This CDR3 is CASSYHRGSYEQYF. The CDR3 region has the DNA TGTGCCAGCAGCTATCACAGGGGCTCCTACGAGCAGTACTTC.

The V gene is TRBV3-1, the J gene TRBJ2-5, with D possibly matching TRBD2 (6 bases). V lost 4 bases and J lost 0, with 12 bases in between. Germline CDR1 and CDR2: LGHDT and YNNKEL (reference sequence). The CDR3 totals 15 residues. The CDR3 protein is CASSPKRAYQETQYF. The CDR3 region has the DNA TGTGCCAGCAGCCCTAAGCGGGCTTACCAAGAGACCCAGTACTTC.

The chain couples TRBV7-9 to TRBJ2-1, with D unclear. Germline values: CDR1 SEHNR, CDR2 FQNEAQ (reference sequence). Trimming cost V 4 bases and J 9 bases, with 16 bases left between them. This CDR3 region has 14 residues. This CDR3 reads CASSSRFTSAEQFF. The CDR3 nucleotides are TGTGCCAGCAGCTCCCGATTTACGAGCGCTGAGCAGTTCTTC.

As regards this clonotype: It may be a read error: a sequence one base away is much more abundant. This rearrangement joins TRBV6-5 to TRBJ2-1; possibly TRBD2 for D (8 bases). The germline CDR1 and CDR2 sequences are MNHEY and SVGAGI. With 8 bases removed from V and 9 bases from J, the gap between germline ends came to 20 bases. This CDR3 comprises 14 residues. The CDR3 coding sequence is TGTGCCAGCCGAGGGGGCGGGGGGTTGGCTGAGCAGTTCTTC. Its protein is CASRGGGGLAEQFF.

Comment on this clonotype: A single base separates this from a much larger clone, so it may be a read error. This sequence joins TRBV2 and TRBJ2-4; D uncertain. The J call may be mistaken, given a closer DNA end match to TRBJ2-7. Germline lookup yields CDR1 SNHLY and CDR2 FYNNEI. This CDR3 comprises 11 residues. DNA for the CDR3: TGTGCCACCTCCTTGTACTACGAGCAGTACTTC. Amino acid sequence: CATSLYYEQYF.